Presented here are 24 T cell receptor beta chains from one specimen sequenced in a study of human T cells and chemical hapten exposure. TCRdb reprocessed the RACE reads via MiXCR and lists one record per CDR3 protein. The data hold about 89,000 distinct CDR3 sequences, with approximately 10% observed a single time. Time point here: patch test 2, 6 weeks after DPC sensitization. Specified treatment: therapeutic diphenylcyclopropenone sensitization with weekly scalp DPC. The source material was whole blood, sampled in connection with sensitization to the hapten diphenylcyclopropenone (DPC). The receptors derive from a man in his forties or fifties with alopecia areata. Some clones in this sample may be carry-over from other donors' samples.

The chain links TRBV7-3 to TRBJ2-7; 10 bases are shared with TRBD2. With 8 bases clipped from V and 3 bases from J, the junction kept 13 bases outside the gene matches. Germline CDR1 and CDR2: SGHTA and FQGTGA. This CDR3 region has 16 residues. The CDR3 region has the DNA TGTGCCAGCTCTTCGTTCGTTACTAGCGGGATCTACGAGCAGTACGTC. This codes for CASSSFVTSGIYEQYV.

CDR3 DNA: TGTGCCAGCAGCGCCACCCTCGACAGTTTCCCCGGGGAGCTGTTTTTT. Residues: CASSATLDSFPGELFF. This rearrangement joins TRBV9 to TRBJ2-2, with a tentative D call TRBD1 (5 bases). Germline lookup yields CDR1 SGDLS and CDR2 YYNGEE. The CDR3 consists of 16 residues. Trimming cost V 3 bases and J 6 bases, with 18 bases left between them.

This clonotype appeared a few times. The J gene is TRBJ2-5, the V gene TRBV18; D not certain. Deletions cut 0 bases from V and 4 bases from J, with 9 bases between. Germline CDR1 reads KGHSH; CDR2 reads LQKENI. The CDR3 runs 14 residues. The CDR3 DNA reads TGTGCCAGCTCACCACCGGGGTCCGGAGAGACCCAGTACTTC. Translating it yields CASSPPGSGETQYF.

In its sample, this clonotype was seen many times. This rearrangement joins TRBV7-8 to TRBJ2-7; D not certain. Trimming shortened V by 1 base and J by 3 bases, and 7 bases separated the two germline ends. The CDR3 totals 13 residues. CDR1 is SGHVS, CDR2 FQNEAQ, per germline. The CDR3 protein is CASSLEVSYEQYV. CDR3 DNA: TGTGCCAGCAGCTTAGAGGTCAGCTACGAGCAGTACGTC.

This clonotype showed up just a few times. The V call is TRBV12-3 or TRBV12-4, the J call TRBJ2-7; TRBD2 is a possible D gene (6 bases). This CDR3 comprises 14 residues. V lost 5 bases and J lost 2, with 13 bases in between. As DNA, the CDR3 is TGTGCCAGCAGTCTCGGGCGGGGAACCTACGAGCAGTACTTC. This codes for CASSLGRGTYEQYF.

This clonotype was observed many times. This chain's CDR3 is CASSPESSSYNEQFF. The CDR3, as DNA: TGTGCCAGCAGCCCCGAGTCGAGCTCCTACAATGAGCAGTTCTTC. V gene TRBV5-4 combines with J gene TRBJ2-1; D remains unclear. CDR3 length: 15 residues. Germline V lookup: CDR1 SGHNT, CDR2 YYREEE (reference sequence). Between the trimmed V and J ends, which lost 4 bases and 0 bases, there was a span of 11 bases.

The table lists this clonotype with many counts. This chain uses TRBV29-1 with TRBJ1-2; TRBD1 might be the D (6 bases). V lost 6 bases to trimming and J lost 6 bases, with 14 bases between them. The CDR3 has 12 amino acids. The germline V gene has CDR1 SQVTM and CDR2 ANQGSEA. The CDR3 DNA sequence: TGCAGCGTGTGGAGGACAGATCATGGCTACACCTTC. It translates to CSVWRTDHGYTF.

This clonotype was observed a few times. The chain combines TRBV29-1 with TRBJ2-7; 11 positions agree with TRBD1. Germline-derived CDR1 and CDR2 are SQVTM and ANQGSEA. Trimming removed 6 bases from V and 4 bases from J; junction bases left unmatched: 5. The CDR3 extends over 13 amino acids. CDR3: CSVTGTGGYEQYF. The CDR3 DNA reads TGCAGCGTAACCGGGACAGGGGGTTACGAGCAGTACTTC.

CDR3 in amino acids: CASSLGRAAQETQYF. In nucleotides, the CDR3 is TGTGCCAGCAGCTTAGGGCGAGCGGCCCAAGAGACCCAGTACTTC. The chain links TRBV7-2 to TRBJ2-5; TRBD2 is a possible D gene (5 bases). The CDR3 consists of 15 residues. CDR1 SGHTA and CDR2 FQGNSA come from the germline V gene. With 1 base removed from V and 1 base from J, the gap between germline ends came to 10 bases. The complete variable domain, with remaining parts taken from reference TRBV7-2 and TRBJ2-5, reads GAGVSQSPSNKVTEKGKDVELRCDPISGHTALYWYRQSLGQGLEFLIYFQGNSAPDKSGLPSDRFSAERTGGSVSTLTIQRTQQEDSAVYLCASSLGRAAQETQYFGPGTRLLVL.

Many counts were recorded for this clonotype. As DNA, the CDR3 is TGTGCCAGCAGCCCTAACGAGCGTGGCAGCTCCTACGAGCAGTACTTC. It is translated as CASSPNERGSSYEQYF. The chain uses TRBV7-6 and TRBJ2-7; D is undetermined. The CDR3 spans 16 residues. The ends were cut back, 5 bases at V and 0 bases at J, with 17 bases in the middle. Germline loops: CDR1 SGHVS, CDR2 FNYEAQ.

The chain joins TRBV27 to TRBJ2-1, with D possibly matching TRBD2 (6 bases). Looked up from germline, CDR1 is MNHEY and CDR2 is SMNVEV (reference sequence). The CDR3 spans 16 residues. The V end lost 4 bases, the J end lost 4 bases, and 17 bases lay between the germline ends. The CDR3 sequence is CASSSLTAGRYNEQFF. The CDR3 DNA sequence: TGTGCCAGCAGTTCGCTGACAGCGGGTAGATACAATGAGCAGTTCTTC.

This clonotype showed up many times. This sequence joins TRBV24-1 and TRBJ1-2; 12 bases agree with TRBD1. Looked up from germline, CDR1 is KGHDR and CDR2 is SFDVKD. Trimming cost V 2 bases and J 6 bases; bases outside gene matches: 3. This CDR3 has 15 amino acids. The CDR3 sequence: CATSDSGTGGDGYTF. The CDR3, as DNA: TGTGCCACCAGTGATTCCGGGACAGGGGGCGATGGCTACACCTTC.

This clonotype was counted many times. The rearrangement links TRBV3-1 to TRBJ2-1; 8 bases are shared with TRBD2. V trimming: 5 bases; J trimming: 2 bases; junction bases outside the gene matches: 11. In germline, CDR1 is LGHDT, CDR2 YNNKEL (reference sequence). The CDR3 totals 17 residues. The CDR3 is CASSLNRGGRTYNEQFF. The CDR3 bases are TGTGCCAGCAGCTTAAATAGGGGCGGGAGGACCTACAATGAGCAGTTCTTC.

This clonotype appeared a few times. The chain carries TRBV20-1 and TRBJ2-3, with TRBD2 as a possible D gene (7 bases). The CDR3 is 13 residues long. Germline V gene lookup returns CDR1 DFQATT and CDR2 SNEGSKA (reference sequence). Trimming removed 4 bases at V and 5 bases at J, with 13 bases between. The CDR3 DNA follows: TGCAGTGCTACCACAGGGACTATAGATACGCAGTATTTT. It yields the protein CSATTGTIDTQYF.

Many counts were recorded for this clonotype. This rearrangement joins TRBV7-2 to TRBJ1-1; D is undetermined. The V end was cut by 1 base, the J end by 6 bases, with 12 bases between. The CDR3 length is 14 residues. The V gene's germline CDR1 is SGHTA and CDR2 FQGNSA. CDR3 sequence (DNA): TGTGCCAGCAGCTTAGTAGGGTATATGGCTGAAGCTTTCTTT. Its protein product is CASSLVGYMAEAFF.

This chain joins TRBV20-1 and TRBJ2-1, with TRBD2 matching 7 bases. Germline V gene data show CDR1 as DFQATT and CDR2 as SNEGSKA (reference sequence). V shed 1 base and J 4 bases; nucleotides not matched to a gene: 4. This CDR3 comprises 14 residues. The CDR3 is CSARVTSAYNEQFF. DNA of the CDR3: TGCAGTGCTAGAGTTACTAGCGCGTACAATGAGCAGTTCTTC.

This rearrangement joins TRBV3-1 to TRBJ2-7; 10 bases agree with TRBD2. CDR1 and CDR2 from the germline V gene are LGHDT and YNNKEL (reference sequence). The CDR3 is 16 residues long. With V trimmed by 1 base and J by 2 bases, 5 bases remained unmatched. CDR3 coding DNA: TGTGCCAGCAGCCAAGGAGCGGGGGGGGGAACCTACGAGCAGTACTTC. Translated: CASSQGAGGGTYEQYF.

This rearrangement joins TRBV19 to TRBJ2-1; 14 bases align to TRBD2. This CDR3 contains 19 residues. Germline CDR1 and CDR2: LNHDA and SQIVND (reference sequence). The junction had 26 bases not matched to a gene; V was cut back by 9 bases and J by 13 bases. In nucleotides, the CDR3 is TGTGCCAGGAGAACTTTCGGACTAGCGGGAGGATTCACAACCCCTTTTCAGTTCTTC. The encoded protein is CARRTFGLAGGFTTPFQFF.

The gene calls are TRBV20-1 and TRBJ1-5; TRBD1 agrees at 7 bases. With 5 bases clipped from V and 3 bases from J, the junction kept 4 bases outside the gene matches. Germline loops: CDR1 DFQATT, CDR2 SNEGSKA (reference sequence). CDR3 length equals 13 residues. Written as DNA, the CDR3 is TGCAGTGCTGGGACAGCTCTCAATCAGCCCCAGCATTTT. Translating gives CSAGTALNQPQHF.

The gene calls are TRBV6-2 or TRBV6-3 and TRBJ1-5, with no clear D. The CDR3 covers 13 residues. The V and J ends lost 2 bases and 4 bases respectively, with 6 bases between them. Germline lookup yields CDR1 MNHEY and CDR2 SVGEGT. CDR3 in amino acids: CASSYDNNQPQHF. The CDR3 DNA sequence: TGTGCCAGCAGTTACGACAATAATCAGCCCCAGCATTTT.

A few counts support this clonotype. The chain joins TRBV25-1 to TRBJ2-3; D is tentatively TRBD1 or TRBD2 (6 bases each). The V and J ends lost 1 base and 5 bases respectively, with 13 bases between them. CDR3 size: 15 residues. CDR1 MGHDK and CDR2 SYGVNS come from the germline V gene. The CDR3 bases are TGTGCCAGCAGTGAATGGGGGCAGGGAGGAGATACGCAGTATTTT. Translating gives CASSEWGQGGDTQYF.

This clonotype was found many times. V is TRBV2 and J is TRBJ1-1, with D uncertain. The V end was cut by 6 bases, the J end by 7 bases, with 12 bases between. CDR3 size: 12 residues. Germline V gives CDR1 SNHLY, CDR2 FYNNEI. The CDR3 reads CASRANTGEAFF. In DNA form, the CDR3 reads TGTGCCAGCAGAGCGAACACGGGTGAAGCTTTCTTT.

The chain has TRBV20-1 and TRBJ2-3; 12 bases line up with TRBD2. Germline values: CDR1 DFQATT, CDR2 SNEGSKA (reference sequence). This CDR3 spans 14 amino acids. The CDR3 reads CTPGTSGSTDTQYF. The CDR3 bases are TGCACCCCCGGGACTAGCGGGTCAACAGATACGCAGTATTTT.

The rearrangement joins TRBV28 to TRBJ2-7; 8 bases fit TRBD2. V dropped 3 bases and J dropped 1; count of bases not matched to a gene: 8. The CDR3 loop spans 16 amino acids. The germline gives CDR1 MDHEN, CDR2 SYDVKM. CDR3 sequence: CASSFHLAGLSYEQYF. The CDR3 DNA follows: TGTGCCAGCAGTTTCCACCTAGCGGGTCTTTCCTACGAGCAGTACTTC. Looking up the rest from reference TRBV28 and TRBJ2-7 gives the full variable domain: DVKVTQSSRYLVKRTGEKVFLECVQDMDHENMFWYRQDPGLGLRLIYFSYDVKMKEKGDIPEGYSVSREKKERFSLILESASTNQTSMYLCASSFHLAGLSYEQYFGPGTRLTVT.